This T cell receptor beta chain was retrieved from a study of post-analysis software for immune sequencing data. Study-wide findings and caveats: TRBV5-6, TRBV5-1 and TRBV20-1 belonged to a set of roughly 5 TRBV segments that were more frequent in patients than controls.

Unique-molecular-identifier-tagged TCR beta cDNA libraries were used. TCRdb independently ran MiXCR on the PCR reads; one entry per CDR3 protein. Altogether more than 350,000 distinct CDR3 sequences are present, about 39% being singletons, with the ten largest covering approximately 7.1%. This clonotype appeared many times. The antigen remains unidentified. The junction and the germline gene differ at one end; a read error may be behind it. CDR1 and CDR2 (germline): SGHRS, YFSETQ. CDR3 length equals 13 residues. The sequence was obtained from a girl aged 2 to 9 with multiple sclerosis. The sequencing sample was made of blood. The chain is built from TRBV5-1 and TRBJ1-2, with 8 positions matching TRBD1. This CDR3 is CASSLGQGSGYTF. DNA for the CDR3: TGTGCCAGCAGTTTAGGACAGGGAAGTGGCTACACCTTC.